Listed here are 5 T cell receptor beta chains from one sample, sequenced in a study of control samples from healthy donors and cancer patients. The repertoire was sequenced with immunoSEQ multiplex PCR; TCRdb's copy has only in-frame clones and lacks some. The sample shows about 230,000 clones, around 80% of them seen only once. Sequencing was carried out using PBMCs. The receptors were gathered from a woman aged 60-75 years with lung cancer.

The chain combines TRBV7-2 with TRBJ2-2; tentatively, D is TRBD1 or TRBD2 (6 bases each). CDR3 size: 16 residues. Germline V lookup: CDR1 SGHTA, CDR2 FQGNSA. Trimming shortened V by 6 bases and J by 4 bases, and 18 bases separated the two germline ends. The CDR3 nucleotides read TGTGCCAGCAGTACCTTCGGCGGAGGGGGCACCGGGGAGCTGTTTTTT. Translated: CASSTFGGGGTGELFF.

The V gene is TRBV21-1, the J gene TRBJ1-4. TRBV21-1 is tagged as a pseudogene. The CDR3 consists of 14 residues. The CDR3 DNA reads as TGTGCCAGCAGCAAAGGGGGGTATAATGAAAAACTGTTTTTT. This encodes CASSKGGYNEKLFF.

In DNA form, the CDR3 reads TGTGCCAGCAGTCGCGATCCCTACGGCTTAAACACCATATATTTT. It specifies CASSRDPYGLNTIYF. The V gene is TRBV6-5, the J gene TRBJ1-3; no definite D call. Germline values: CDR1 MNHEY, CDR2 SVGAGI. V shed 5 bases and J shed 6 bases, with 17 bases lying between them. This CDR3 has 15 residues.

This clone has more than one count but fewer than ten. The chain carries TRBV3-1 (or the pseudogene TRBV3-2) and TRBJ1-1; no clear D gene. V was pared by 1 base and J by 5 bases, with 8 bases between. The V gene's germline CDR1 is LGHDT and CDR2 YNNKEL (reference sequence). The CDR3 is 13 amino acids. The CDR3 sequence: CASSQGRRTEAFF. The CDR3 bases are TGTGCCAGCAGCCAAGGGAGACGGACTGAAGCTTTCTTT.

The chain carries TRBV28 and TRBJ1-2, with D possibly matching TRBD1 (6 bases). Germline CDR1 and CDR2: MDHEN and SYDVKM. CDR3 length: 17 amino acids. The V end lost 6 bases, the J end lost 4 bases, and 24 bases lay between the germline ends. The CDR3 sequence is CASSLLSGAGATYGYTF. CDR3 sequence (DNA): TGTGCCAGCAGCCTCCTCTCCGGGGCAGGGGCTACCTATGGCTACACCTTC.